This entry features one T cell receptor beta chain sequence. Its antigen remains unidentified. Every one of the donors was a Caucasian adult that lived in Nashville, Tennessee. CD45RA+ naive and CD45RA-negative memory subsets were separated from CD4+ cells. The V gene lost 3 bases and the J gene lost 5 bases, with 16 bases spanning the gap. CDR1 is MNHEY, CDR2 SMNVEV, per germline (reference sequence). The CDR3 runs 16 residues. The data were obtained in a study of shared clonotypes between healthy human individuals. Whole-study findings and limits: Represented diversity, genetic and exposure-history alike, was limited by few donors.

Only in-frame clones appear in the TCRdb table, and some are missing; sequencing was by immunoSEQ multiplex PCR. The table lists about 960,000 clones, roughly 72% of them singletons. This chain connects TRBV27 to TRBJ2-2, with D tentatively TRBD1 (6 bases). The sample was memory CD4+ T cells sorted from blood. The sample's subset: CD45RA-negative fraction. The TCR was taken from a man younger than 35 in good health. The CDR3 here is CASSFMVRGKTGELFF. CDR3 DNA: TGTGCCAGCAGTTTTATGGTCAGGGGTAAGACCGGGGAGCTGTTTTTT.